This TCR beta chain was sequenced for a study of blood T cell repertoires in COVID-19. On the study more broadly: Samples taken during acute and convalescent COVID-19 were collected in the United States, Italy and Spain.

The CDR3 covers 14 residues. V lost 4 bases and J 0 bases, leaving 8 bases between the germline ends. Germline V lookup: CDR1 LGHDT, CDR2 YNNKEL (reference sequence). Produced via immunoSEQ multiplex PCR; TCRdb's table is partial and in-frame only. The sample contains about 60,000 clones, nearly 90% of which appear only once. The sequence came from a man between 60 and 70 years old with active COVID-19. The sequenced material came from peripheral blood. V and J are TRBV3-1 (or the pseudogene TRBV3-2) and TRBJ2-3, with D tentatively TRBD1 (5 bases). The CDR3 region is CASSRGSSTDTQYF. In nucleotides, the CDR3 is TGTGCCAGCAGCCGGGGCAGCAGCACAGATACGCAGTATTTT.